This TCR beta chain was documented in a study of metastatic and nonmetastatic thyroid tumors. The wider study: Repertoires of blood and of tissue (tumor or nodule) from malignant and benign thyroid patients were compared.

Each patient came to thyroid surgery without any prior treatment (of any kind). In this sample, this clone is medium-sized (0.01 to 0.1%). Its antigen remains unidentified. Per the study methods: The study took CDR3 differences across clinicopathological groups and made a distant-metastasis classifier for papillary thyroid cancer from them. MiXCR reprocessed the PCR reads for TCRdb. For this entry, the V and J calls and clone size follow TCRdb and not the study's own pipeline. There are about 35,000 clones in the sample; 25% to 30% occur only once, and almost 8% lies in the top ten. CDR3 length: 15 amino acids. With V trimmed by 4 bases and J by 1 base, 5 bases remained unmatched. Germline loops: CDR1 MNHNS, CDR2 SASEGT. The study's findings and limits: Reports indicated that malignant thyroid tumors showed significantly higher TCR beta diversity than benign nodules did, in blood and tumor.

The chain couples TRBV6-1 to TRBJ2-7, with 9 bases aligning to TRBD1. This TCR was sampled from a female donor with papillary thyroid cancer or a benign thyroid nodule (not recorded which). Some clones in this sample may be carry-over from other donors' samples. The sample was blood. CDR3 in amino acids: CASSGGGQGSYEQYF. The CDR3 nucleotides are TGTGCCAGCAGTGGGGGGGGACAGGGTTCCTACGAGCAGTACTTC.